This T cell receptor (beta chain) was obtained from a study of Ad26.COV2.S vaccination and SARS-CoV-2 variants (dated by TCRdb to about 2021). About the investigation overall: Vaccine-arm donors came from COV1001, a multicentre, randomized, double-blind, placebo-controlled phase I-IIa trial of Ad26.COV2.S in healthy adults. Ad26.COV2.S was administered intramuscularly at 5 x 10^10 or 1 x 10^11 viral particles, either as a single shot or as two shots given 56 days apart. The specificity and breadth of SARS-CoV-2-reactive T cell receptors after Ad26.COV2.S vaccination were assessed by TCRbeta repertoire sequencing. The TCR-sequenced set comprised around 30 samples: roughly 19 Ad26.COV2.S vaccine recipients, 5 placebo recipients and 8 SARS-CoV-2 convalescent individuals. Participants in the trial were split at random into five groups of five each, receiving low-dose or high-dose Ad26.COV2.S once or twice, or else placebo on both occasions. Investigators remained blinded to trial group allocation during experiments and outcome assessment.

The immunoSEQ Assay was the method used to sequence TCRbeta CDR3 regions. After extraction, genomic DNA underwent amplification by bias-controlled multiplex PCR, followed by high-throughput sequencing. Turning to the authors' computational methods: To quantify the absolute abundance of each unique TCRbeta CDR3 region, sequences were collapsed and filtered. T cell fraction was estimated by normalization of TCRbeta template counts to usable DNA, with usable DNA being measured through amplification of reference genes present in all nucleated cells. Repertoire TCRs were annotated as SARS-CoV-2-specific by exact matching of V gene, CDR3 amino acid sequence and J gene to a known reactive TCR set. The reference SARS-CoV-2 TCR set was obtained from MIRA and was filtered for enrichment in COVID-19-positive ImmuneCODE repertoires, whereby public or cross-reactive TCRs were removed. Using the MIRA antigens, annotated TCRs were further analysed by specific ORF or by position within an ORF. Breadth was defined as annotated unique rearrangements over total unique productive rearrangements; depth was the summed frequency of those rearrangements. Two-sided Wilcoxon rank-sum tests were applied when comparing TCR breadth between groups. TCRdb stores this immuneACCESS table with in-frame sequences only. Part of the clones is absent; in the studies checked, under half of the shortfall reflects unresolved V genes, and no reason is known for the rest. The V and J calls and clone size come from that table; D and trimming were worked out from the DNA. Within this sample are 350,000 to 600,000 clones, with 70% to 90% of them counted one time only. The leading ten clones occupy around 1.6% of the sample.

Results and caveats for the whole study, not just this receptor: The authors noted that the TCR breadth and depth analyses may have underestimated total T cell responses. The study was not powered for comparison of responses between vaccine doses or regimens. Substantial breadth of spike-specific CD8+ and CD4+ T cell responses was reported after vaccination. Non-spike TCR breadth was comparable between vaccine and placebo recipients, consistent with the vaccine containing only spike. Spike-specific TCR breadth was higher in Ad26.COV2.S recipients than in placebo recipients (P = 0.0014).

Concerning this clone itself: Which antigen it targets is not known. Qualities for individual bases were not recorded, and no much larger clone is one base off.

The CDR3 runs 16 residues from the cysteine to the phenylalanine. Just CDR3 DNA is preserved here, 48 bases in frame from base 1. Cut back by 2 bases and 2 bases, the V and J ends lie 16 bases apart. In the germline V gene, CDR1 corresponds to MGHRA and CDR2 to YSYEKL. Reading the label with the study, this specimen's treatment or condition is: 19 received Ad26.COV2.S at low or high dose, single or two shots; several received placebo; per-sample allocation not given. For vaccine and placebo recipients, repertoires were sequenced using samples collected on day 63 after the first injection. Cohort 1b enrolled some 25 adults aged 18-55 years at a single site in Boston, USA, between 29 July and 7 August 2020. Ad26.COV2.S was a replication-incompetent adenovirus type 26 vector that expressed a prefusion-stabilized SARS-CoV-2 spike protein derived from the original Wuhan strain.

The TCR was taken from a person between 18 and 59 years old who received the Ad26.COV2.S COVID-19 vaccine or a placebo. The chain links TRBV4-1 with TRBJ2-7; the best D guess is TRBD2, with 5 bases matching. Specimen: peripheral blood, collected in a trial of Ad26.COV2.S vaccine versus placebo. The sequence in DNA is TGCGCCAGCAGCCAACAGGTCGGGGTAGTCACCTACGAGCAGTACTTC. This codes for CASSQQVGVVTYEQYF.